Below are 24 T cell receptor beta chains sequenced from a single sample in a study of blood T cell repertoires in COVID-19. This table comes from immunoSEQ multiplex PCR, and its TCRdb copy is limited to in-frame clones, with some not included. Here the sample spans 120,000 or so clones, about 88% being singletons. Sequencing was done on a sample of peripheral blood. These TCRs come from a man aged 50 to 59 with active COVID-19.

This chain uses TRBV7-3 with TRBJ2-1; 7 positions match TRBD1. The germline V gene has CDR1 SGHTA and CDR2 FQGTGA. V lost 4 bases and J lost 8; bases outside the gene matches: 5. The CDR3 extends over 13 amino acids. CDR3 amino acids: CASSSTRGHEQFF. CDR3 in DNA: TGTGCCAGCAGCTCAACAAGGGGGCATGAGCAGTTCTTC.

This sequence joins TRBV18 and TRBJ2-1; 8 nucleotides match TRBD2. The V gene's germline CDR1 is KGHSH and CDR2 LQKENI. V shed 0 bases, J shed 8 bases, and the junction held 12 bases outside the gene matches. The CDR3 is 17 amino acids. The CDR3 DNA reads TGTGCCAGCTCACCACCGGGGCTAGCGGGTGGATGGGATGAGCAGTTCTTC. It translates to CASSPPGLAGGWDEQFF.

This chain links TRBV10-3 with TRBJ2-5, with 8 bases identical to TRBD1. Germline trimming cut 0 bases from V and 5 bases from J; bases unmatched to any gene: 8. Germline loops: CDR1 ENHRY, CDR2 SYGVKD. This CDR3 contains 16 residues. CDR3 residues: CAISESWQGARETQYF. The CDR3 bases are TGTGCCATCAGTGAGTCATGGCAGGGGGCCAGGGAGACCCAGTACTTC.

CDR3 residues: CASSTSLRGANVLTF. The CDR3 bases are TGTGCCAGCAGTACCTCCTTGAGGGGGGCCAACGTCCTGACTTTC. The J gene is TRBJ2-6, the V gene TRBV11-3, with D unclear. From germline, CDR1 is SGHNT and CDR2 YENEEA. The CDR3 has 15 residues. V was clipped by 6 bases and J by 4 bases, with 13 bases between them.

This clone appeared a few times. This chain joins TRBV27 and TRBJ2-7; 8 bases line up with TRBD1. Germline CDR1 MNHEY, CDR2 SMNVEV (reference sequence). V gave up 3 bases and J gave up 5 bases; unmatched junction bases: 15. The length of the CDR3 is 17 residues. CDR3 loop: CASSFTSRTGQRHEQYF. The CDR3 DNA sequence: TGTGCCAGCAGTTTTACGTCACGGACAGGGCAAAGGCACGAGCAGTACTTC.

This chain joins TRBV7-2 and TRBJ2-3; possible D gene TRBD1, 6 bases. Trimming stripped 5 bases from V and 6 bases from J, with 18 bases between. Germline V CDR1 and CDR2: SGHTA, FQGNSA. This CDR3 is built from 15 residues. The CDR3 protein is CASSIGGDSGDTQYF. The CDR3 DNA reads TGTGCCAGCAGCATTGGGGGCGATTCAGGGGATACGCAGTATTTT.

V is TRBV7-3 and J is TRBJ2-2; D is perhaps TRBD1 (6 bases). The CDR3 consists of 14 residues. Trimming left V 4 bases short and J 2 bases short, with 8 bases between. Germline V gene lookup returns CDR1 SGHTA and CDR2 FQGTGA. CDR3: CASSSGQNTGELFF. CDR3 coding DNA: TGTGCCAGCAGCTCGGGACAAAACACCGGGGAGCTGTTTTTT.

The chain links TRBV3-1 (or the pseudogene TRBV3-2) to TRBJ1-2; 8 bases agree with TRBD1. V was clipped by 7 bases and J by 0 bases; unmatched bases: 1. Germline CDR1 LGHDT, CDR2 YNNKEL (reference sequence). The CDR3 loop spans 13 amino acids. CDR3 sequence: CASTQGANYGYTF. DNA for the CDR3: TGTGCCAGCACACAGGGGGCTAACTATGGCTACACCTTC.

V gene TRBV10-2 combines with J gene TRBJ1-1, with a possible D match to TRBD1 (5 bases). From germline, CDR1 is WSHSY and CDR2 SAAADI. The CDR3 is 13 residues long. The V end lost 7 bases, the J end lost 1 base, and 10 bases lay between the germline ends. The CDR3 sequence: CASTRVKNTEAFF. DNA of the CDR3: TGCGCCAGCACCAGGGTCAAGAACACTGAAGCTTTCTTT.

The CDR3 DNA is TGTGCCAGCAGCTCTGGGACTAGCGGGGGAATCCAAGAGACCCAGTACTTC. It is translated as CASSSGTSGGIQETQYF. The chain carries TRBV11-3 and TRBJ2-5, with 14 bases identical to TRBD2. The CDR3 length is 17 residues. Germline assignment: CDR1 SGHNT and CDR2 YENEEA. V was clipped by 4 bases and J by 1 base; unmatched bases: 5.

V usage is TRBV7-9 and J usage is TRBJ1-2; D is unresolved. This CDR3 spans 13 amino acids. The germline V gene has CDR1 SEHNR and CDR2 FQNEAQ (reference sequence). Trimming removed 4 bases from V and 4 bases from J, with 10 bases in between. The CDR3: CASSYREGYGYTF. The CDR3 DNA is TGTGCCAGCAGCTATAGGGAGGGCTATGGCTACACCTTC.

The J gene is TRBJ2-3, the V gene TRBV11-3; TRBD2 aligns across 13 bases. The germline CDR1 and CDR2 sequences are SGHNT and YENEEA. The CDR3 has 19 residues. Unmatched junction bases numbered 8, after V lost 2 bases and J lost 0 bases. The chain's CDR3 is CASSLFGTSGITSTDTQYF. DNA of the CDR3: TGTGCCAGCAGCTTATTTGGGACTAGCGGGATAACTAGCACAGATACGCAGTATTTT.

The rearrangement uses TRBV30 and TRBJ2-5, with 9 bases identical to TRBD1. J lost 4 bases, V lost 2 bases, and 2 bases had no gene match. This CDR3 has 13 residues. Germline assignment: CDR1 GTSNPN and CDR2 SVGIG (reference sequence). The CDR3 is CAWSSDRGETQYF. DNA of the CDR3: TGTGCCTGGAGTTCGGACAGGGGAGAGACCCAGTACTTC.

The rearrangement joins TRBV5-1 to TRBJ2-1; D might be TRBD2 (5 bases). The V and J ends lost 4 bases and 0 bases respectively, with 11 bases between them. The CDR3 runs to 15 residues. CDR1 and CDR2 (germline): SGHRS, YFSETQ. The CDR3 nucleotides are TGCGCCAGCAGCCTGGGCGGGTCCTCCTACAATGAGCAGTTCTTC. This translates into CASSLGGSSYNEQFF.

CDR3 nucleotide sequence: TGTGCCAGCAGCGACCGGACAGGGGGCGCATACGAGCAGTACTTC. As protein: CASSDRTGGAYEQYF. The rearrangement joins TRBV7-8 to TRBJ2-7; 11 bases align to TRBD1. The V segment lost 5 bases and the J segment 4 bases; nucleotides outside the gene matches: 7. The CDR3 sequence is 15 residues long. CDR1 and CDR2 from the germline V gene are SGHVS and FQNEAQ.

A single count supports this clone. The chain joins TRBV2 to TRBJ1-1; D unclear. CDR1 SNHLY and CDR2 FYNNEI come from the germline V gene. This CDR3 has 17 residues. The V end lost 8 bases, the J end lost 0 bases, and 22 bases lay between the germline ends. CDR3 protein: CASLRNSGTSMNTEAFF. In DNA form, the CDR3 reads TGTGCCAGCCTTCGGAACAGCGGAACCAGTATGAACACTGAAGCTTTCTTT. The full variable domain, with the rest looked up from reference TRBV2 and TRBJ1-1, is EPEVTQTPSHQVTQMGQEVILRCVPISNHLYFYWYRQILGQKVEFLVSFYNNEISEKSEIFDDQFSVERPDGSNFTLKIRSTKLEDSAMYFCASLRNSGTSMNTEAFFGQGTRLTVV.

The sample holds one count of this clone. The rearrangement uses TRBV6-5 and TRBJ1-2, with 8 nucleotides matching TRBD1. V was clipped by 8 bases and J by 4 bases; unmatched bases: 6. CDR1 is MNHEY and CDR2 is SVGAGI in the germline V gene. The CDR3 spans 13 residues. The CDR3 here is CASGFTGGYGYTF. The CDR3 bases are TGTGCCAGCGGGTTCACAGGGGGCTATGGCTACACCTTC.

This sequence joins TRBV19 and TRBJ2-1; tentative D call: TRBD2 (6 bases). The germline CDR1 and CDR2 sequences are LNHDA and SQIVND (reference sequence). This CDR3 region has 14 residues. V was pared by 3 bases and J by 5 bases, with 11 bases between. CDR3 sequence reads: CASSIGGVHNEQFF. CDR3 DNA: TGTGCCAGTAGTATTGGAGGGGTTCACAATGAGCAGTTCTTC.

The rearrangement joins TRBV18 to TRBJ2-7, with TRBD1 matching over 7 bases. Per germline, CDR1 KGHSH and CDR2 LQKENI. This CDR3 has 16 amino acids. J was trimmed by 3 bases and V by 4 bases; bases with no gene match: 12. The CDR3 bases are TGTGCCAGCTCACAACTCACAGGGGACGGCTACTACGAGCAGTACGTC. The encoded protein is CASSQLTGDGYYEQYV.

This clone has more than one count but fewer than ten. The V call is TRBV19, the J call TRBJ2-2; TRBD1 matches 7 bases. The CDR3 has 14 residues. V dropped 8 bases and J dropped 5; count of bases not matched to a gene: 8. The V gene's germline CDR1 is LNHDA and CDR2 SQIVND (reference sequence). In DNA, the CDR3 is TGTGCCAGTGGAAAAGCAGGGGGTACCGGGGAGCTGTTTTTT. Translating gives CASGKAGGTGELFF.

The chain uses TRBV19 and TRBJ1-4, with D possibly being TRBD1 (5 bases). V lost 2 bases and J lost 5, with 9 bases in between. Germline CDR1 is LNHDA and CDR2 is SQIVND (reference sequence). This CDR3 comprises 14 residues. The DNA of the CDR3 is TGTGCCAGTAGTATACAGGGTTCGAATGAAAAACTGTTTTTT. This sequence encodes CASSIQGSNEKLFF.

The chain carries TRBV24-1 and TRBJ2-3; possibly TRBD1 for D (6 bases). CDR1 is KGHDR, CDR2 SFDVKD, per germline. The CDR3 sequence is 15 residues long. V gave up 2 bases and J gave up 0 bases, with 8 bases separating them. The DNA of the CDR3 is TGTGCCACCAGTGATTCGGACAGTAGCACAGATACGCAGTATTTT. Translation: CATSDSDSSTDTQYF.

V is TRBV2 and J is TRBJ2-2, with 7 bases fitting TRBD1. In germline, CDR1 is SNHLY, CDR2 FYNNEI. Trimming cost V 7 bases and J 2 bases; bases outside gene matches: 10. The CDR3 runs to 16 residues. CDR3 in amino acids: CASTRMGQRNTGELFF. DNA for the CDR3: TGTGCCAGCACCAGAATGGGACAGAGAAACACCGGGGAGCTGTTTTTT.

This sequence joins TRBV19 and TRBJ2-7; the D is unclear. Germline-derived CDR1 and CDR2 are LNHDA and SQIVND (reference sequence). The CDR3 contains 12 residues. Trimming took 3 bases from V and 2 from J, leaving 5 bases between them. The DNA of the CDR3 is TGTGCCAGTAGTATCTCCCCCTACGAGCAGTACTTC. Protein sequence: CASSISPYEQYF. The whole variable domain, remainder taken from reference TRBV19 and TRBJ2-7, is DGGITQSPKYLFRKEGQNVTLSCEQNLNHDAMYWYRQDPGQGLRLIYYSQIVNDFQKGDIAEGYSVSREKKESFPLTVTSAQKNPTAFYLCASSISPYEQYFGPGTRLTVT.